This T cell receptor beta chain stems from a study of shared T cell receptors in the human thymus. The CDR3 covers 16 residues. J gave up 1 base and V 4 bases, and 3 bases lay outside the gene matches. Looked up from germline, CDR1 is SGHNT and CDR2 is YYREEE (reference sequence). Profiling relied on immunoSEQ multiplex PCR, and the TCRdb table lists in-frame clones only, not all of them. Among 630,000 or so clones listed, around 87% were seen once. These data were likewise used in another study, on human thymus T cells. As that study records: The thymus was resected at corrective cardiac surgery. Thymic and blood repertoires appeared to carry a bias in their V and J gene usage.

This TCR was sampled from a boy under two years old with a congenital heart defect. The sample was thymocytes. This chain uses TRBV5-4 with TRBJ2-3; TRBD2 aligns across 13 bases. CDR3 region: CASSATSGGGTDTQYF. The CDR3 DNA sequence: TGTGCCAGCAGCGCTACTAGCGGGGGGGGCACAGATACGCAGTATTTT.